The present T cell receptor beta chain was sequenced within a study of response to subunit inactivated influenza vaccine. General study findings and limits: It was suggested by the authors that few new T cells are recruited by each seasonal influenza vaccination.

For this clonotype: The antigen remains undetermined.

TCRdb re-called the RT-PCR reads through MiXCR, storing one row per CDR3 protein. The table includes hundreds of thousands of distinct CDR3 sequences, under 20% detected once. The source of this sequence is a man aged 45 to 65 who received an inactivated influenza vaccine. The specimen was PBMCs from blood, collected more than 4 days after vaccination.

The CDR3 nucleotides are TGCAGTGCTAAACGACAGAATCAGCCCCAGCATTTT. The encoded protein is CSAKRQNQPQHF. The chain is built from TRBV20-1 and TRBJ1-5, with D tentatively TRBD1 (5 bases). CDR1 and CDR2 (germline): DFQATT, SNEGSKA (reference sequence). The length of the CDR3 is 12 residues. Trimming pared 4 bases from V and 4 bases from J, leaving 8 bases between.